The rows below give T cell receptor beta chains drawn from one sample of a study of neurological immune-mediated disorders. TCRdb called the 5' RACE reads again in MiXCR, with one record for every CDR3 protein. Found here are roughly 70,000 distinct CDR3 sequences, 5.2% of them singletons; the top ten hold roughly 2.8%. The sample consisted of PBMCs. The receptor source for this set is a young woman with multiple sclerosis. Both conserved end residues are part of each CDR3. A D gene is named only where the DNA matches it firmly. The size of a clone is reported for some rows only, either as once, few or many, or as a class for expanded clones.

d_call,clone_size,cdr3_length,v_call,j_call,cdr3_aa
TRBD1,-,14,TRBV28,TRBJ1-2,CASSTTGVDYGYTF
-,many,15,TRBV5-1,TRBJ1-4,CASSLEAGDYEKLFF
-,many,15,TRBV15,TRBJ2-7,CATSRERAAEYEQYF
TRBD2,many,17,TRBV5-1,TRBJ2-3,CASRTGWGLAVTDTQYF
-,many,12,TRBV27,TRBJ2-1,CASSFKGNEQFF
-,many,16,TRBV28,TRBJ2-6,CASSLGRSTGANVLTF
TRBD1,many,13,TRBV15,TRBJ1-2,CATSPTGDYGYTF
-,many,13,TRBV3-1,TRBJ2-3,CASSHPASDTQYF
-,many,14,TRBV21-1,TRBJ2-3,CARNTSSSTDTQYF
-,many,13,TRBV15,TRBJ1-4,CATSRPTNEKLFF
-,many,13,TRBV20-1,TRBJ2-3,CSARGPYTDTQYF
TRBD1,many,17,TRBV20-1,TRBJ1-6,CSAPSSGQGTYNSPLHF
-,medium-sized,15,TRBV20-1,TRBJ1-2,CSGAGVNLRDYGYTF
TRBD2,many,14,TRBV3-1,TRBJ2-7,CASSQSSGGYEQYF
TRBD1,many,15,TRBV3-1,TRBJ1-1,CASSHPGTGKTEAFF
-,medium-sized,12,TRBV28,TRBJ2-1,CASRRLPGEQFF
TRBD2,many,15,TRBV20-1,TRBJ2-3,CSQEGRGAPTDTQYF
-,many,14,TRBV27,TRBJ1-5,CASSGGGVNQPQHF